The TCR beta chain described here comes from a study of CD8+CD57+ T cells in acquired aplastic anemia (dated by TCRdb to the late 2010s). At the level of the whole study: On average, sorted CD4+ and CD8+ cells yielded approximately 3 ug of extracted DNA, with a range of about 0.17 to 27.4 ug. Healthy donor samples averaged around 10 million reads for CD4+ and about 12 million for CD8+ cells. The research as a whole found: CD8+ Simpson's diversity did not differ significantly between patients and healthy controls (P=0.060). Around 31 CD8+ CDR3 sequences were shared between patients and controls but appeared highly expressed in patients and within their immunodominant clones.

In the study, sorted CD4+ and CD8+ blood T cells from patients with severe aplastic anemia and from healthy subjects underwent deep sequencing of TCR repertoires. Ficoll-Paque density gradient centrifugation was used to isolate peripheral blood mononuclear cells. Before DNA extraction, CD4+ and CD8+ T cells were sorted with FACS or magnetic beads. This clonotype was recorded once. Its antigen remains undetermined. A read error may be the cause here, since a much bigger clone is one base away. The germline V gene provides CDR1 LGHNA and CDR2 YSLEER. Spanning cysteine to phenylalanine, the CDR3 consists of 15 amino acids. Just the 45-base CDR3 DNA is kept, in frame starting at base 1. V and J lose 2 bases and 1 base, and a span of 11 bases separates them. Profiling of TCR beta VDJ combinations and CDR3 sequences used genomic DNA as the template. An Illumina HiSeq 2000 was the platform used for TCR repertoire sequencing. The authors' analysis ran thus. Repertoire assessment relied on Simpson's diversity index, CDR3 size and DJ length profiles, and TRBV/TRBJ rearrangement plots. Whichever DNA sequence was most abundant in the deep sequencing data was defined as the immunodominant clone. CDR3 amino acid sequences were checked for sharing across subjects and were also compared against the VDJdb database and published repertoires. Clones were called with MiXCR by TCRdb after fastp trimmed the public reads at Q25, and only in-frame beta chains were retained. Rows with one shared CDR3 protein collapse into an entry with the most common genes and DNA. The V and J calls reflect TCRdb's pipeline rather than the authors' work. A total of hundreds of thousands of distinct CDR3 sequences appear in this sample, 65% to 80% of them only once. The biggest ten clones account for 4% of the sample.

This clonotype was obtained from a human donor in good health, serving as a control. Material: sorted CD4+, CD8+, or CD8+CD57+ T cells (not recorded which) from PBMCs. Recombination linked TRBV4-3 to TRBJ1-1; the D gene is perhaps TRBD1, on 5 matching bases. The CDR3 protein is CASSQLSTGNTEAFF. In nucleotide form, the sequence is TGCGCCAGCAGCCAACTCTCCACAGGGAACACTGAAGCTTTCTTT.